These T cell receptor beta chains were read from a single sample in a study of cytomegalovirus exposure and HLA in healthy donors. The table came from immunoSEQ multiplex PCR; TCRdb's copy has only in-frame clones and leaves some out. Its table records roughly 76,000 clones. The sequencing input was PBMCs. The source of these receptors is a female donor in good health and CMV-seropositive. CDR3s include the opening cysteine and the closing phenylalanine or tryptophan. Each record gives: D gene, V gene, J gene, CDR3 DNA, CDR3 protein. A D gene is named only where the DNA matches it firmly.

D: .; V: TRBV7-9; J: TRBJ1-1; DNA: TGTGCCAGCAGCTTAGTCCAGGGTTCAAGCACTGAAGCTTTCTTT; CDR3: CASSLVQGSSTEAFF
D: TRBD1; V: TRBV27; J: TRBJ1-2; DNA: TGTGCCAGCAGTTTAACAGGGGCCTACTATGGCTACACCTTC; CDR3: CASSLTGAYYGYTF
D: .; V: TRBV25-1; J: TRBJ2-1; DNA: TGTGCCAGCAGTGAGGGGGACTTTACCGACAATGAGCAGTTCTTC; CDR3: CASSEGDFTDNEQFF
D: TRBD1; V: TRBV4-3; J: TRBJ2-1; DNA: TGCGCCAGCAGCCAAGAAGGGGACAGTTACAATGAGCAGTTCTTC; CDR3: CASSQEGDSYNEQFF
D: .; V: TRBV18; J: TRBJ2-1; DNA: TGTGCCAGCTCCGCCAGGGGGGACAATGAGCAGTTCTTC; CDR3: CASSARGDNEQFF
D: .; V: TRBV6-5; J: TRBJ1-4; DNA: TGTGCCAGCAGTGACAGTGAAAAACTGTTTTTT; CDR3: CASSDSEKLFF
D: .; V: TRBV11-2; J: TRBJ2-6; DNA: TGTGCCAGCAGCCGGGGTTCCGGGGCCAACGTCCTGACTTTC; CDR3: CASSRGSGANVLTF
D: TRBD1; V: TRBV9; J: TRBJ1-1; DNA: TGTGCCAGCAGCCGCGGAAACCCGGGACAGGCGGTAGAAGCTTTCTTT; CDR3: CASSRGNPGQAVEAFF
D: .; V: TRBV6-6; J: TRBJ1-2; DNA: TGTGCCAGCAGTTACCGGGGGGTCGAGGGCTACACCTTC; CDR3: CASSYRGVEGYTF
D: .; V: TRBV7-2; J: TRBJ1-2; DNA: TGTGCCAGCAGCTTCTCCGACAGGATATATGGCTACACCTTC; CDR3: CASSFSDRIYGYTF
D: .; V: TRBV30; J: TRBJ2-3; DNA: TGTGCCCGATCCCTCAGTAGCACAGATACGCAGTATTTT; CDR3: CARSLSSTDTQYF
D: TRBD1; V: TRBV19; J: TRBJ1-5; DNA: TGTGCCAGTAGTAACACAGGGGGGACCAATCAGCCCCAGCATTTT; CDR3: CASSNTGGTNQPQHF
D: .; V: TRBV6-1; J: TRBJ1-6; DNA: TGTGCCAGCAGTGAAACAGGGAAATCACCCCTCCACTTT; CDR3: CASSETGKSPLHF
D: .; V: TRBV6-1; J: TRBJ2-1; DNA: TGTGCCAGCAGCCGGGACACGGACTCCTACAATGAGCAGTTCTTC; CDR3: CASSRDTDSYNEQFF
D: TRBD1; V: TRBV5-1; J: TRBJ2-7; DNA: TGCGCCAGCAGCACGATGACAGGGGTGGTCGAGCAGTACTTC; CDR3: CASSTMTGVVEQYF
D: TRBD1; V: TRBV28; J: TRBJ1-2; DNA: TGTGCCATCAGACAGGGCCCTAACTATGGCTACACCTTC; CDR3: CAIRQGPNYGYTF
D: TRBD2; V: TRBV28; J: TRBJ2-3; DNA: TGTGCCAGCGGATCTCCTAGCGGAAGAACAGATACGCAGTATTTT; CDR3: CASGSPSGRTDTQYF
D: .; V: TRBV9; J: TRBJ2-3; DNA: TGTGCCAGCAGCGCTCTTTTTGATACGCAGTATTTT; CDR3: CASSALFDTQYF
D: TRBD1; V: TRBV19; J: TRBJ2-7; DNA: TGTGCCAGTAGTGCCCCCGGGACAGGGGAGTACGAGCAGTACTTC; CDR3: CASSAPGTGEYEQYF
D: TRBD1; V: TRBV5-1; J: TRBJ1-1; DNA: TGCGCCAGCAGACCACCGGGACAGGGGGCGAGAACTGAAGCTTTCTTT; CDR3: CASRPPGQGARTEAFF
D: TRBD2; V: TRBV9; J: TRBJ2-1; DNA: TGTGCCAGCAGCCCCCGTAGCGGGTACTACAATGAGCAGTTCTTC; CDR3: CASSPRSGYYNEQFF
D: .; V: TRBV2; J: TRBJ2-2; DNA: TGTGCCAGCAGTAAACAGGGCGTTAGCACCGGGGAGCTGTTTTTT; CDR3: CASSKQGVSTGELFF
D: .; V: TRBV30; J: TRBJ2-2; DNA: TGTGCCTGGAGTGTACTAGCTTTAGCCGGGGAGCTGTTTTTT; CDR3: CAWSVLALAGELFF
D: TRBD1; V: TRBV4-1; J: TRBJ1-2; DNA: TGCGCCAGCAGCCAAGATCTGGGACAGGGGGGCAACTATGGCTACACCTTC; CDR3: CASSQDLGQGGNYGYTF
D: TRBD1; V: TRBV5-1; J: TRBJ1-4; DNA: TGCGCCAGCAGCTCACTGACAGGGGGCACTTCTAATGAAAAACTGTTTTTT; CDR3: CASSSLTGGTSNEKLFF
D: .; V: TRBV7-9; J: TRBJ2-1; DNA: TGTGCCAGCAGCTCGGTACGGGGAAGCGGGTCTGCCGGGAATGAGCAGTTCTTC; CDR3: CASSSVRGSGSAGNEQFF
D: .; V: TRBV6-5; J: TRBJ1-1; DNA: TGTGCCAGCAGACCAACAGGAGCGAACACTGAAGCTTTCTTT; CDR3: CASRPTGANTEAFF
D: .; V: TRBV30; J: TRBJ2-3; DNA: TGTGCCTGTGCTGCGGGGCCCAGCACAGATACGCAGTATTTT; CDR3: CACAAGPSTDTQYF
D: .; V: TRBV15; J: TRBJ2-7; DNA: TGTGCCACCAGCAGAGTCGAGTCCTACGAGCAGTACTTC; CDR3: CATSRVESYEQYF
D: .; V: TRBV15; J: TRBJ1-1; DNA: TGTGCCACCAGCAGAGATCTCGTCCCCACTGAAGCTTTCTTT; CDR3: CATSRDLVPTEAFF
D: .; V: TRBV27; J: TRBJ2-3; DNA: TGTGCCAGCAGCGACTACACAGATACGCAGTATTTT; CDR3: CASSDYTDTQYF
D: TRBD1; V: TRBV19; J: TRBJ2-7; DNA: TGTGCCAGTAGTATCTCAGGGGGACAGGGGGCCTACGAGCAGTACTTC; CDR3: CASSISGGQGAYEQYF
D: TRBD1; V: TRBV28; J: TRBJ1-5; DNA: TGTGCCAGCAGTCCCGCTACAGGGGGGACTTGGGGCAATCAGCCCCAGCATTTT; CDR3: CASSPATGGTWGNQPQHF
D: .; V: TRBV11-2; J: TRBJ2-5; DNA: TGTGCCAGCAGCTCACCAGTGGAAGAGACCCAGTACTTC; CDR3: CASSSPVEETQYF
D: TRBD1; V: TRBV7-9; J: TRBJ2-7; DNA: TGTGCCAGCAGCCCGGGACAGGCGACCTACGAGCAGTACTTC; CDR3: CASSPGQATYEQYF
D: TRBD1; V: TRBV5-1; J: TRBJ2-1; DNA: TGCGCCAGCAGCTTAGAAACCGGGACAGGGGGGTACAATGAGCAGTTCTTC; CDR3: CASSLETGTGGYNEQFF